This record covers a single TCR beta chain. The antigen is unknown. This may be a read error: a much more frequent sequence differs by one nucleotide. TCR cDNA was made by 5'RACE template switching, adding a universal primer site and UMIs. MiXCR, applied by TCRdb to the 5' RACE reads, yields one record per CDR3 protein. This sample has 300,000 to 350,000 distinct CDR3 sequences, with about 4.5% found just once. This entry is derived from a study of T cells after yellow fever vaccination. The wider study: Each low-cell-number fraction was prepared by means of SMART-Seq v4 Ultra Low Input.

Study results and caveats: Most clones from primary vaccination resurfaced after the booster (about 95% CD4, 70% to 90% CD8). Secondary responses were weaker yet peaked faster, day 5 versus 15.

The V gene's germline CDR1 is DFQATT and CDR2 SNEGSKA (reference sequence). Trimming left V 7 bases short and J 4 bases short, with 22 bases between. This CDR3 is 15 amino acids long. Sequenced here: PBMCs, sampled 15 days after the yellow fever booster vaccination. This TCR derives from a man aged 18 to 30 who received the YFV17D yellow fever vaccine. The gene calls are TRBV20-1 and TRBJ1-1; maybe TRBD1 (5 bases). For the CDR3, the DNA is TGCAGTGGTAGCAGCCCGGGGGGTCCCTCCACTGAAGCTTTCTTT. It yields the protein CSGSSPGGPSTEAFF.